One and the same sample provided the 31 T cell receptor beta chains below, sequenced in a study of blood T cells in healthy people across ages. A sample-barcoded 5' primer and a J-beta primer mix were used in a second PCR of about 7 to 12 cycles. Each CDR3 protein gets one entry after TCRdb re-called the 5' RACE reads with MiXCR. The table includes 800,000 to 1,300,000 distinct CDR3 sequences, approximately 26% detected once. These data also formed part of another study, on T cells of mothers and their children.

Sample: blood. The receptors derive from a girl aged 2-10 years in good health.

CDR3 amino acids: CASSPQVRSGNTIYF. In DNA form, the CDR3 reads TGTGCCAGCAGTCCACAGGTCCGCTCTGGAAACACCATATATTTT. The rearrangement uses TRBV6-5 and TRBJ1-3; perhaps TRBD1 as D (5 bases). This CDR3 region has 15 residues. From germline, CDR1 is MNHEY and CDR2 SVGAGI. V lost 5 bases and J lost 0, with 11 bases in between.

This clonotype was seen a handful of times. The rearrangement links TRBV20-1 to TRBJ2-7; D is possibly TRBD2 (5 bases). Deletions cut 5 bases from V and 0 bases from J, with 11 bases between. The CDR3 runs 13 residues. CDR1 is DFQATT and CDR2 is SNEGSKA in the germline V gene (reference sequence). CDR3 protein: CSAGKGLSYEQYF. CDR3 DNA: TGCAGTGCTGGTAAAGGACTCTCCTACGAGCAGTACTTC.

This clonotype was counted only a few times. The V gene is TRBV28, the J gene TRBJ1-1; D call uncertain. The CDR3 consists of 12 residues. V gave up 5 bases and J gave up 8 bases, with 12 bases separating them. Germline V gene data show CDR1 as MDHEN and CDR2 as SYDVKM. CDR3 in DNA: TGTGCCAGCAGTCAAAAGGGTGAAGAAGCTTTCTTT. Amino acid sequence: CASSQKGEEAFF.

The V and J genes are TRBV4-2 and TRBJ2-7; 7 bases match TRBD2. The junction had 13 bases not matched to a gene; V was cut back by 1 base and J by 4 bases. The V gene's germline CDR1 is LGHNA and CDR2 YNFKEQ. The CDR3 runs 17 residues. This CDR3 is CASSQAGENGGSYEQYF. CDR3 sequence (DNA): TGTGCCAGCAGCCAAGCCGGAGAGAATGGCGGGAGTTACGAGCAGTACTTC.

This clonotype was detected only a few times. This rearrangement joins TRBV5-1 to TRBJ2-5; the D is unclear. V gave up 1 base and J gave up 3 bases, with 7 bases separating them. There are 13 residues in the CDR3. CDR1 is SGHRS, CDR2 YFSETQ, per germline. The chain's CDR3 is CASSLLSEETQYF. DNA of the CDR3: TGCGCCAGCAGCTTGTTGTCGGAAGAGACCCAGTACTTC.

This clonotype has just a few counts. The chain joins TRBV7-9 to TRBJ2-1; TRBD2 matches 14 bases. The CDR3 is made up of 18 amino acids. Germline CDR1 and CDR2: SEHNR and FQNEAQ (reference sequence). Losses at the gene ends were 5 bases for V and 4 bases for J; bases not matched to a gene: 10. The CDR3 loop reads CASSGETSGRAVYNEQFF. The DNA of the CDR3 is TGTGCCAGCAGCGGGGAGACTAGCGGGAGGGCCGTTTACAATGAGCAGTTCTTC.

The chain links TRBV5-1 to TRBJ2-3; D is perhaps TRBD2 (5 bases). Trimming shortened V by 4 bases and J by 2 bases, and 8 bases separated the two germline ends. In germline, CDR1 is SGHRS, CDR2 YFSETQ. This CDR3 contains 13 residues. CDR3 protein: CASSMGDTDTQYF. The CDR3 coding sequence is TGCGCCAGCAGCATGGGAGACACAGATACGCAGTATTTT.

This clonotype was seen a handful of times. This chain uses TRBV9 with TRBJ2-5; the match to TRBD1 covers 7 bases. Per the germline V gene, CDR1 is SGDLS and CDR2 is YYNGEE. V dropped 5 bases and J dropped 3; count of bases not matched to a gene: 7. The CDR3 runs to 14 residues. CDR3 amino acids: CASSAGTEKETQYF. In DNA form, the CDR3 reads TGTGCCAGCAGTGCCGGGACAGAGAAAGAGACCCAGTACTTC. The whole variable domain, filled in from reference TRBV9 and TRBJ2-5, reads DSGVTQTPKHLITATGQRVTLRCSPRSGDLSVYWYQQSLDQGLQFLIQYYNGEERAKGNILERFSAQQFPDLHSELNLSSLELGDSALYFCASSAGTEKETQYFGPGTRLLVL.

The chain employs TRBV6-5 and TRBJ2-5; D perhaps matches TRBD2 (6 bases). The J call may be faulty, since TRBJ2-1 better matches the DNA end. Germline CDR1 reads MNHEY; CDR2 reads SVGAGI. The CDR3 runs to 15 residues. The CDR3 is CASSRLVRSYNEQFF. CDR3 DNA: TGTGCCAGCAGTAGACTAGTGAGGTCCTACAATGAGCAGTTCTTC.

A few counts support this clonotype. Written as DNA, the CDR3 is TGTGCCAGCAGTTACTCGAAAGGCTCTGAGACCCAGTACTTC. It encodes CASSYSKGSETQYF. V gene TRBV6-6 combines with J gene TRBJ2-5; D gene ambiguous. Germline values: CDR1 MNHNY, CDR2 SVGAGI (reference sequence). The CDR3 has 14 residues. V lost 0 bases and J lost 5, with 10 bases in between.

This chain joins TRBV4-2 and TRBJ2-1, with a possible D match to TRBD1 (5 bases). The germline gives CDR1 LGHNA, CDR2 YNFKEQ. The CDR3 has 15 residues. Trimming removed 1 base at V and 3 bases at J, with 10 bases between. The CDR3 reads CASSQGSGNYNEQFF. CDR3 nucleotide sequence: TGTGCCAGCAGCCAAGGTTCAGGGAACTACAATGAGCAGTTCTTC.

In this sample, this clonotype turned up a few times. For the CDR3, the DNA is TGCAGTGCTGGACCGGGGGGCTACGAGCAGTACTTC. Its translation is CSAGPGGYEQYF. The V and J genes are TRBV20-1 and TRBJ2-5; 7 positions agree with TRBD2. The DNA matches TRBJ2-7 better at its end, which makes the J call doubtful. The CDR3 sequence is 12 residues long. CDR1 and CDR2 from the germline V gene are DFQATT and SNEGSKA (reference sequence).

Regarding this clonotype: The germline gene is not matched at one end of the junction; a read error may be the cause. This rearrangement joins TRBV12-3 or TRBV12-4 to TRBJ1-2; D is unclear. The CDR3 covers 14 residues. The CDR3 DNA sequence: TGTGCCAGTAGTTGGGGAGAGGGAAACTATGGCTACACCTTC. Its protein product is CASSWGEGNYGYTF.

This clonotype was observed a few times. CDR3 loop: CSAERDGNTIYF. The CDR3 DNA reads as TGCAGCGCCGAGCGAGATGGAAACACCATATATTTT. This chain links TRBV29-1 with TRBJ1-3; no firm D call. The CDR3 is 12 residues long. V gave up 7 bases and J gave up 3 bases, with 10 bases separating them. CDR1 and CDR2 (germline): SQVTM, ANQGSEA. Using reference TRBV29-1 and TRBJ1-3 for the parts outside the CDR3, the full variable domain is SAVISQKPSRDICQRGTSLTIQCQVDSQVTMMFWYRQQPGQSLTLIATANQGSEATYESGFVIDKFPISRPNLTFSTLTVSNMSPEDSSIYLCSAERDGNTIYFGEGSWLTVV.

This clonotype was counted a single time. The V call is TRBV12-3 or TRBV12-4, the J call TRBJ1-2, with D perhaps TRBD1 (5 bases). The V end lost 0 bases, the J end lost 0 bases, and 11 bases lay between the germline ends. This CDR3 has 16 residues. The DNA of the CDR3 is TGTGCCAGCAGTTTAGCTGACGGGGGAGCTAACTATGGCTACACCTTC. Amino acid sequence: CASSLADGGANYGYTF.

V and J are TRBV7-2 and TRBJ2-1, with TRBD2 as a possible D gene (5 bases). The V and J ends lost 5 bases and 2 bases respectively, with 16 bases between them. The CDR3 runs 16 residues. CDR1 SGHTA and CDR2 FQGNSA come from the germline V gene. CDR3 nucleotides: TGTGCCAGCAGCCCCCCGAGGGCGGCAACCTACAATGAGCAGTTCTTC. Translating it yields CASSPPRAATYNEQFF.

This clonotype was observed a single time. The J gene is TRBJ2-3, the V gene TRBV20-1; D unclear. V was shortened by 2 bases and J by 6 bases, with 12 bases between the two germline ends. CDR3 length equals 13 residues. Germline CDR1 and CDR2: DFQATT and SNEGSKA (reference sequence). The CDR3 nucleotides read TGCAGTGCTAGATGGCAGCCCGGGGATACGCAGTATTTT. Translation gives CSARWQPGDTQYF.

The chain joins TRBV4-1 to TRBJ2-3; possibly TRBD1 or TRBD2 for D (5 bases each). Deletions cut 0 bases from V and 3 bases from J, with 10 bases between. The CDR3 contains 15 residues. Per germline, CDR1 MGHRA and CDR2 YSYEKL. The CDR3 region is CASSQDGTTTDTQYF. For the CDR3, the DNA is TGCGCCAGCAGCCAAGACGGGACCACAACAGATACGCAGTATTTT.

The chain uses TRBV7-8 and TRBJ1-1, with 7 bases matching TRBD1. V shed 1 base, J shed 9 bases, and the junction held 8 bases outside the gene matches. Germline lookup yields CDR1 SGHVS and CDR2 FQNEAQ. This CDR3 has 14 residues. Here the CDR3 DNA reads TGTGCCAGCAGCTTAGAGGGGGCGTTAAGTAAAGCTTTCTTT. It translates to CASSLEGALSKAFF.

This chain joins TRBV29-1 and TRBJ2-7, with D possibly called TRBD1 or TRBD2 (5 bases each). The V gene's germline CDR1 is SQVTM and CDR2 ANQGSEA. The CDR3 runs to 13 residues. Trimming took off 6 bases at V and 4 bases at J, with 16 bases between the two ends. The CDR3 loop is CSVGTDTAYEQYF. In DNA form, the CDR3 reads TGCAGCGTAGGGACCGATACCGCGTACGAGCAGTACTTC.

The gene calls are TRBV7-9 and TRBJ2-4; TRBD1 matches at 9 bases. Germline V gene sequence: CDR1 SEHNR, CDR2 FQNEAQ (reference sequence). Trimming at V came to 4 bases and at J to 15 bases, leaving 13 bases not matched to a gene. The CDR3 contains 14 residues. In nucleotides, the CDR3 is TGTGCCAGCAGCTCGGGACAGGGATTCGGGAATCGGTACTTC. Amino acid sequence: CASSSGQGFGNRYF.

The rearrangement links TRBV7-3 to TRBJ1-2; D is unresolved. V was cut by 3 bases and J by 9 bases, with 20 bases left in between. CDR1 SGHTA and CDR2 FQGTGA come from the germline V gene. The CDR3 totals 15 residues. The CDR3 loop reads CASSFAGSGLSSYTF. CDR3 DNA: TGTGCCAGCAGCTTCGCCGGATCGGGCCTGTCGAGCTACACCTTC.

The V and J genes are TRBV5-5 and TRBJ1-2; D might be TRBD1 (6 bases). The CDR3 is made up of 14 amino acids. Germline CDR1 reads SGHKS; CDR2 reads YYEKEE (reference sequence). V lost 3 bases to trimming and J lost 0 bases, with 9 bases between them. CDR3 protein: CASSWTDSNYGYTF. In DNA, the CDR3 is TGTGCCAGCAGCTGGACAGACTCTAACTATGGCTACACCTTC. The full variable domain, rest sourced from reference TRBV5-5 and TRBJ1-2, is DAGVTQSPTHLIKTRGQQVTLRCSPISGHKSVSWYQQVLGQGPQFIFQYYEKEERGRGNFPDRFSARQFPNYSSELNVNALLLGDSALYLCASSWTDSNYGYTFGSGTRLTVV.

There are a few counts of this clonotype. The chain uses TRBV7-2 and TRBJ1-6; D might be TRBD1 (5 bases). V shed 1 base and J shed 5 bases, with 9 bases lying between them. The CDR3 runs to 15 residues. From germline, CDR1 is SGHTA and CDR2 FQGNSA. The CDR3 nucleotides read TGTGCCAGCAGCTTAGTTGGGACGGATAATTCACCCCTCCACTTT. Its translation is CASSLVGTDNSPLHF.

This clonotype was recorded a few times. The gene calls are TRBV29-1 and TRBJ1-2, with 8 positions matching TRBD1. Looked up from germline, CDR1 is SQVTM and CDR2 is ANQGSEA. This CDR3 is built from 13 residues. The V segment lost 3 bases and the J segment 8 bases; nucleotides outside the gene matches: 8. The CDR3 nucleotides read TGCAGCGTTGAGGTGACAGGGGTGCAAGGCTACACCTTC. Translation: CSVEVTGVQGYTF.

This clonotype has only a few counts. As DNA, the CDR3 is TGCGCCAGCAGCCAAGAATCCACTATCCCCCCTCAAGAGACCCAGTACTTC. This encodes CASSQESTIPPQETQYF. The J gene is TRBJ2-5, the V gene TRBV4-3, with D unclear. The V end lost 0 bases, the J end lost 2 bases, and 16 bases lay between the germline ends. Per the germline V gene, CDR1 is LGHNA and CDR2 is YSLEER. CDR3 length: 17 residues.

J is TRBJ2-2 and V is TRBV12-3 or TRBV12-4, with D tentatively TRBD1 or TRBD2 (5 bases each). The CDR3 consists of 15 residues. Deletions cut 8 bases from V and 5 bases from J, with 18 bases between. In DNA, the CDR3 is TGTGCCAGCCTCCCGAGGGATTGGGGGACCGGGGAGCTGTTTTTT. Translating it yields CASLPRDWGTGELFF.

The CDR3 coding sequence is TGTGCCAGCAGTGCCCGGGACAGTTCCTACGAGCGGTACTTC. Encoded protein: CASSARDSSYERYF. The chain couples TRBV25-1 to TRBJ2-5; 7 positions agree with TRBD1. Germline V CDR1 and CDR2: MGHDK, SYGVNS. The CDR3 loop spans 14 amino acids. V gave up 4 bases and J gave up 13 bases; unmatched junction bases: 15.

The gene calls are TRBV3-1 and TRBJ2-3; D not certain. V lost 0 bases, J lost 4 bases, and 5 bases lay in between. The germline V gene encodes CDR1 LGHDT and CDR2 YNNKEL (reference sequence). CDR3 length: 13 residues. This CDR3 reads CASSQDTPDTQYF. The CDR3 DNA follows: TGTGCCAGCAGCCAAGACACACCAGATACGCAGTATTTT.

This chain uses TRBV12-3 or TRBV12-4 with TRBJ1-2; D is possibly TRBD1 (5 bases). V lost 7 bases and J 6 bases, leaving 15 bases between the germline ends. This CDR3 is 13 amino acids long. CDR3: CASTFGGVDGYTF. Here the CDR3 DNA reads TGTGCCAGCACATTTGGGGGGGTCGATGGCTACACCTTC.

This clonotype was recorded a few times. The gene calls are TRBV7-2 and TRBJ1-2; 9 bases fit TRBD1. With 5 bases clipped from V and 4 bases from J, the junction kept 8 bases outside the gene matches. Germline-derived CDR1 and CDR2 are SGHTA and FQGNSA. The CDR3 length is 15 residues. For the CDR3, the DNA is TGTGCCAGCAGCCCGGGACAGGGTAATAGCTATGGCTACACCTTC. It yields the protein CASSPGQGNSYGYTF.